Detailed here is one T cell receptor beta chain. What this receptor recognizes is not known. No base-level quality is on record; no much larger clone is a single base apart. CDR1 and CDR2, per the germline V gene, are ENHRY and SYGVKD. The CDR3 runs 15 amino acids, cysteine and phenylalanine included. Of the read, only the CDR3 DNA is kept; its 45 bases are in frame from base 1. V lost 0 bases and J lost 5 bases; the stretch between them is 13 bases long. TCR beta CDR3 regions were sequenced from DNA using the immunoSEQ Assay. As for the authors' bioinformatics: To compute T cell density, TCR beta template counts were normalized to usable DNA, which was estimated by amplifying housekeeping genes. Richness was estimated with the preseqR package, extrapolating to 400,000 templates for PBMC samples and 120,000 templates for tissue samples. Clonality was defined as one minus Pielou's evenness. To identify tissue-enriched TCRs, differential abundance testing was run on productive amino-acid clonotypes with a minimum total count of 5 and an alpha of 0.1. The Jaccard Index and the Morisita Overlap Index were used to quantify repertoire overlap between compartments. TCR beta CDR3s were clustered by GLIPH together with public tetramer-defined viral CDR3s, and at least three viral sequences plus V-gene enrichment were required for viral motifs. TCRdb obtained this table from immuneACCESS and retained in-frame rearrangements with V and J assigned. These tables miss some clones; where compared with another copy, unresolved V genes account for less than half of the shortfall, and the remainder is unexplained. Clonal size and the V and J genes are those of that table, whereas D and trimming came from the DNA. The sample table contains approximately 22,000 clones; only one count was recorded for about 88% of them. 22% of the sample is in the top ten clones.

At diagnosis, tumor, uninvolved tumor-adjacent lung and peripheral blood were collected and then preserved as a mix of FFPE and fresh-frozen material. For TCR repertoire profiling, blood samples were analyzed as peripheral blood mononuclear cells. The data stem from a study of T cells in localized non-small cell lung cancer (dated by TCRdb to the early 2020s). Background on the whole study: The study examined T cell repertoires in approximately 240 patients with early-stage NSCLC and compared tumors with uninvolved tumor-adjacent lungs. A mean age of 66.3 years was recorded for the NSCLC patients, of whom roughly 130 were male and 100 to 110 were female. All 250 or so NSCLC patients in the cohort were treatment-naive and had localized lung tumors that were resected.

The paper as a whole reports these results and caveats: A median of approximately 53 of the top 100 tumor clones turned up in the paired uninvolved adjacent lung, and 25 to 35 of those clones also ranked among the top 100 of that same adjacent lung. Because the study design was exploratory, TCR variables were selected using unadjusted p-values without false-discovery rate correction. Higher blood T cell density associated with longer overall survival, while higher adjacent-lung clonality associated with shorter survival. Uninvolved tumor-adjacent lung showed the highest T cell clonality, higher than tumor, which suggests more focused antigenic responses in the uninvolved tumor-adjacent lung. Because multi-region sequencing of the tumors was not done, intratumor heterogeneity could not be ruled out.

The receptor comes from a man between 40 and 70 years old with stage II squamous cell lung carcinoma. The sequenced sample was PBMCs, obtained before any cancer treatment. The chain employs TRBV10-3 and TRBJ1-1; the D gene cannot be resolved reliably. The sequenced DNA: TGTGCCATCAGTGAGTCGACCAACCCCGGGACTGAAGCTTTCTTT. The translation is CAISESTNPGTEAFF.